This T cell receptor beta chain originates from a study of identical twins. With 5 bases removed from V and 6 bases from J, the gap between germline ends came to 10 bases. The CDR3 extends over 13 amino acids. Study-level results: Beta clonotypes that were abundant in cord blood contained fewer insertions, a pattern absent from memory repertoires.

The cDNA had a unique molecular identifier and a template-switch universal primer site. TCRdb called the 5' RACE reads again in MiXCR, with one record for every CDR3 protein. The sample lists 650,000 to 750,000 distinct CDR3 sequences; 21% were seen once. This clonotype was detected many times. Its matching antigen is unknown. These records were also assigned to another study, of T cells expressing NK-cell markers. That paper adds: Repertoires of TCR beta were obtained from T cells sorted as CD3+CD56+NKG2C+, CD3+CD56+NKG2C- and CD3+CD56-NKG2C+. Seven of the eight sequenced donors were classified as HCMV-seropositive, and one was classified as seronegative.

The V and J genes are TRBV12-3 or TRBV12-4 and TRBJ2-2; no firm D call. Material for sequencing was PBMCs. The TCR was taken from a woman younger than 35 in good health. The CDR3 DNA sequence: TGTGCCAGCAGTCCCCGGGCCCCCGGGGAGCTGTTTTTT. This sequence encodes CASSPRAPGELFF.